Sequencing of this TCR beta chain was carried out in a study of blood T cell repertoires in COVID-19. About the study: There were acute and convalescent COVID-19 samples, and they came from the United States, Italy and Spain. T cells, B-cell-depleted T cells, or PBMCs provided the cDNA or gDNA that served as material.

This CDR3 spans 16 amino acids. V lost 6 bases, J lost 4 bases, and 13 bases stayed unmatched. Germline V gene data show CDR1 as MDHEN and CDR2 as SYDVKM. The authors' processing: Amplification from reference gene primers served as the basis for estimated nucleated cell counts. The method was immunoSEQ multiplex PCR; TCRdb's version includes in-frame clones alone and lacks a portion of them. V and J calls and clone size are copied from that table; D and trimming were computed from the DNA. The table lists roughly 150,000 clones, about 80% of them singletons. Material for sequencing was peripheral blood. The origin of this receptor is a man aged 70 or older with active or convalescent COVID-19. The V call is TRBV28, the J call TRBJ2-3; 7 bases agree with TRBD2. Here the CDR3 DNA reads TGTGCCAGCAGCCTCCAGCGGGGAATACTAGCAGATACGCAGTATTTT. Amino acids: CASSLQRGILADTQYF.